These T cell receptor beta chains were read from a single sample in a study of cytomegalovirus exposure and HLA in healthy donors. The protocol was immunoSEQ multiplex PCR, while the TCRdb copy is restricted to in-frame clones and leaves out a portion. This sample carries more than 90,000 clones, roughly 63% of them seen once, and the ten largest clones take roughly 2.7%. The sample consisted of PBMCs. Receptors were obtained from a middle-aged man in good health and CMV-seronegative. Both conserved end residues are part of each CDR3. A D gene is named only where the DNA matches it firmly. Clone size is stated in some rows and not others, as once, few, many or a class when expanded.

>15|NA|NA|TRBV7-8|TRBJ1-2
TGTGCCAGCAGCTTAAACGTACAGCCTAACTATGGCTACACCTTC
CASSLNVQPNYGYTF
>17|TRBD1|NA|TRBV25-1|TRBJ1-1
TGTGCCAGCAGTGAGTGTAGAAGGCGGACAGGGCGGACTGAAGCCTTCTTT
CASSECRRRTGRTEAFF
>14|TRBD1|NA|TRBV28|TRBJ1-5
TGTGCCAGCAGTGTTTCAGGGGGCGCACAGCCCCAGCATTTT
CASSVSGGAQPQHF
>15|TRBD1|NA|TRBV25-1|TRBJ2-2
TGTGCCAGCAGTGCGATGGGACAGGGAACCGGGGAGCTGTTTTTT
CASSAMGQGTGELFF
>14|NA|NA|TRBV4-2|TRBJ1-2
TGTGCCAGCAGCCAAGCCGGGGGGTATAGTGGCTACACCTTC
CASSQAGGYSGYTF
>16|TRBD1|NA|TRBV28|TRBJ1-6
TGTGCCAGCAGTTCCTTTGGGACAGGGGGCTATTCACCCCTCCACTTT
CASSSFGTGGYSPLHF
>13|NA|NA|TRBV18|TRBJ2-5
TGTGCCAGCTCACCTTGGCCAGAAGAGACCCAGTACTTC
CASSPWPEETQYF
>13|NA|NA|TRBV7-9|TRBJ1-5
TGTGCCAGCAGCCCAGACAACAATCAGCCCCAGCATTTT
CASSPDNNQPQHF
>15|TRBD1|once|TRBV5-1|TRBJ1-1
TGCGCCAGCAGCGTAGGACAGGGGTGGAACACTGAAGCTTTCTTT
CASSVGQGWNTEAFF
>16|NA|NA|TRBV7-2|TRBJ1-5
TGTGCCAGCAGCTTAAGTGGACTCCGAAGCAATCAGCCCCAGCATTTT
CASSLSGLRSNQPQHF
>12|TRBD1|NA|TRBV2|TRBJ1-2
TGTGCCAGCAGCTTACAGGGGAATGGCTACACCTTC
CASSLQGNGYTF
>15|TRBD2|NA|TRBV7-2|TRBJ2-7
TGTGCCAGCAGCTTTTCGGCGGGGGGGCCGGGCGAGCAGTACTTC
CASSFSAGGPGEQYF
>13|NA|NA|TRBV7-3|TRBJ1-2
TGTGCCAGCAGCTTAAGCGAGGGTGGTGGCTACACCTTC
CASSLSEGGGYTF
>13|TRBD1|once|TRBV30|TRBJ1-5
TGTGCCACGGCAGGGACAGGGGAACAGCCCCAGCATTTT
CATAGTGEQPQHF
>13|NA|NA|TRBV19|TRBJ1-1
TGTGCCAGTAGTCCCTGGTCGGTCGCTGAAGCTTTCTTT
CASSPWSVAEAFF
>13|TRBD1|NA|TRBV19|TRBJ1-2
TGTGCCAGTAGTGCCCGGGACAGGGACTTGTACACCTTC
CASSARDRDLYTF
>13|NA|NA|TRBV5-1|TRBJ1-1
TGCGCCACCCAGCAGGGGACGAACACTGAAGCTTTCTTT
CATQQGTNTEAFF